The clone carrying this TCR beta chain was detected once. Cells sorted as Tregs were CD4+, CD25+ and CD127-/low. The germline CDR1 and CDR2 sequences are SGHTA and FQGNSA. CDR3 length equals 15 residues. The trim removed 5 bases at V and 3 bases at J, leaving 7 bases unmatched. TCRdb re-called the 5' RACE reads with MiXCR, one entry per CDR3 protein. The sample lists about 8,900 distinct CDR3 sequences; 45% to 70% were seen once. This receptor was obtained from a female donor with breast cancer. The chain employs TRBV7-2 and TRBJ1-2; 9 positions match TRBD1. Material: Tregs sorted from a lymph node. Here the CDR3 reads CASSQTQGAYYGYTF. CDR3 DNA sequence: TGTGCCAGCAGCCAAACACAGGGGGCATACTATGGCTACACCTTC.